This record concerns one T cell receptor (beta chain) sequence. Trimming cost V 4 bases and J 2 bases, with 18 bases left between them. Germline values: CDR1 KGHDR, CDR2 SFDVKD. This CDR3 region has 17 residues. In the authors' workflow: Estimated nucleated cell counts came from reference gene primer amplification. Libraries were prepared by immunoSEQ multiplex PCR; TCRdb keeps only in-frame clonotypes and omits some of them. That table is the source of V, J and clone size, and D and trimming were worked out from the DNA. The top ten hold 4.5% to 6% of the sample, which has around 70,000 clones, 75% to 95% seen once. This entry is derived from a study of blood T cell repertoires in COVID-19. Overall study context: T cells, B-cell-depleted T cells, or PBMCs supplied cDNA or gDNA.

This receptor was taken from a woman aged 60-70 years with active COVID-19. Sequenced: peripheral blood. The rearrangement joins TRBV24-1 to TRBJ2-3, with D possibly being TRBD2 (6 bases). CDR3 region: CATSETGLTMFTDTQYF. Written as DNA, the CDR3 is TGTGCCACCAGTGAAACGGGACTCACCATGTTCACAGATACGCAGTATTTT.